This T cell receptor (beta chain) came from a study of T cell changes during pregnancy in multiple sclerosis. Profiling relied on immunoSEQ multiplex PCR, and the TCRdb table lists in-frame clones only, not all of them. The sample shows over 35,000 clones, roughly 89% of them seen only once. The sequencing here drew on CD4+ T cells from peripheral blood mononuclear cells, taken in the second trimester of pregnancy. The clonotype comes from a female donor in good health, enrolled as a control in a pregnancy study.

The DNA for the CDR3 is TGTGCCAGCAGTTACTTTGAGGGTTCTGGGGCCAACGTCCTGACTTTC. Translation gives CASSYFEGSGANVLTF. This chain joins TRBV6-5 and TRBJ2-6; tentative D call: TRBD2 (5 bases). From germline, CDR1 is MNHEY and CDR2 SVGAGI. This CDR3 is 16 amino acids long. V was cut by 1 base and J by 1 base, with 8 bases left in between.